Each of the 30 T cell receptor beta chains below was sequenced from the same sample in a study of shared clonotypes between healthy human individuals. The protocol was immunoSEQ multiplex PCR, while the TCRdb copy is restricted to in-frame clones and leaves out a portion. The sample consists of hundreds of thousands of clones, roughly 97% of them appearing once. Sequences were obtained from naive CD4+ T cells sorted from blood. Specified subset: CD45RA+ positively selected. The receptors stem from a woman in her twenties or thirties in good health.

This chain connects TRBV9 to TRBJ2-3; D may be TRBD2 (6 bases). This CDR3 has 15 amino acids. Germline assignment: CDR1 SGDLS and CDR2 YYNGEE. Between the trimmed V and J ends, which lost 4 bases and 4 bases, there was a span of 16 bases. The CDR3 protein is CASSPRTTPADTQYF. DNA of the CDR3: TGTGCCAGCAGCCCCAGGACTACCCCCGCAGATACGCAGTATTTT. Combining the CDR3 with reference TRBV9 and TRBJ2-3 gives the whole variable domain DSGVTQTPKHLITATGQRVTLRCSPRSGDLSVYWYQQSLDQGLQFLIQYYNGEERAKGNILERFSAQQFPDLHSELNLSSLELGDSALYFCASSPRTTPADTQYFGPGTRLTVL.

The chain uses TRBV28 and TRBJ2-7, with TRBD2 matching over 7 bases. The CDR3 loop spans 15 amino acids. Germline V gene data show CDR1 as MDHEN and CDR2 as SYDVKM. With 5 bases clipped from V and 2 bases from J, the junction kept 9 bases outside the gene matches. The CDR3 region has the DNA TGTGCCAGCAGTGCCTCGGGACGGGGGGCCTACGAGCAGTACTTC. It specifies CASSASGRGAYEQYF.

This chain links TRBV27 with TRBJ1-5; 7 nucleotides align to TRBD1. After removal of 5 bases from V and 3 bases from J, the junction contained 7 bases not matched to a gene. The CDR3 covers 15 residues. Germline values: CDR1 MNHEY, CDR2 SMNVEV (reference sequence). CDR3 nucleotides: TGTGCCAGCAGTCCCCGACAGGGATTCAATCAGCCCCAGCATTTT. Protein: CASSPRQGFNQPQHF.

The chain recombines TRBV11-2 with TRBJ1-1; no definite D call. Trimming cost V 2 bases and J 7 bases, with 5 bases left between them. CDR1 and CDR2 (germline): SGHAT, FQNNGV. This CDR3 contains 11 residues. The DNA for the CDR3 is TGTGCCAGCAGCTTAACCGGTGAAGCTTTCTTT. Translating it yields CASSLTGEAFF. The whole variable domain, filled in from reference TRBV11-2 and TRBJ1-1, reads EAGVAQSPRYKIIEKRQSVAFWCNPISGHATLYWYQQILGQGPKLLIQFQNNGVVDDSQLPKDRFSAERLKGVDSTLKIQPAKLEDSAVYLCASSLTGEAFFGQGTRLTVV.

The chain combines TRBV6-1 with TRBJ1-5; 7 bases agree with TRBD1. Germline-derived CDR1 and CDR2 are MNHNS and SASEGT. The CDR3 totals 16 residues. The V gene end was trimmed by 4 bases and the J gene end by 6 bases; junction bases not matched to a gene: 12. CDR3 in amino acids: CASSASNRGGGQPQHF. The CDR3, as DNA: TGTGCCAGCAGTGCGTCAAACAGGGGAGGAGGTCAGCCCCAGCATTTT.

The chain recombines TRBV2 with TRBJ2-1, with 10 positions matching TRBD2. The CDR3 spans 14 residues. J was trimmed by 7 bases and V by 7 bases; bases with no gene match: 7. CDR1 is SNHLY, CDR2 FYNNEI, per germline. CDR3 coding DNA: TGTGCCAGCACAAGCGGGAGGGCCGTAAATGAGCAGTTCTTC. Protein sequence: CASTSGRAVNEQFF.

This chain links TRBV9 with TRBJ2-3, with D possibly being TRBD1 or TRBD2 (5 bases each). Trimming shortened V by 0 bases and J by 0 bases, and 14 bases separated the two germline ends. The CDR3 length is 17 residues. Germline V CDR1 and CDR2: SGDLS, YYNGEE. CDR3 protein: CASSVEAGTISTDTQYF. In DNA form, the CDR3 reads TGTGCCAGCAGCGTAGAAGCCGGGACCATTAGCACAGATACGCAGTATTTT.

This chain links TRBV5-8 with TRBJ2-2; D not resolved. The ends were cut back, 0 bases at V and 2 bases at J, with 8 bases in the middle. Per germline, CDR1 SGHTS and CDR2 YDEGEE. This CDR3 contains 15 residues. Written as DNA, the CDR3 is TGTGCCAGCAGCTTGGGGAAAATAAACACCGGGGAGCTGTTTTTT. Translated: CASSLGKINTGELFF.

This chain connects TRBV27 to TRBJ2-7, with D tentatively TRBD1 (5 bases). V lost 2 bases and J lost 5, with 16 bases in between. The CDR3 has 15 residues. From germline, CDR1 is MNHEY and CDR2 SMNVEV (reference sequence). The CDR3 is CASSLGQGRYDEQYF. The CDR3 DNA reads as TGTGCCAGCAGTTTAGGTCAGGGCAGGTACGACGAGCAGTACTTC.

The sample holds one count of this clone. The chain is built from TRBV2 and TRBJ1-5; the D gene is possibly TRBD1 (6 bases). This CDR3 region has 14 residues. Germline V gene sequence: CDR1 SNHLY, CDR2 FYNNEI. Trimming took 3 bases from V and 5 from J, leaving 11 bases between them. CDR3 loop: CASSEDSGDQPQHF. CDR3 bases: TGTGCCAGCAGTGAGGACAGTGGGGATCAGCCCCAGCATTTT.

The gene calls are TRBV2 and TRBJ2-7; D is unresolved. V shed 7 bases and J shed 1 base, with 17 bases lying between them. Looked up from germline, CDR1 is SNHLY and CDR2 is FYNNEI. The CDR3 spans 15 residues. CDR3 DNA: TGTGCCAGCACGAGACCGACGTCCCTATCCTACGAGCAGTACTTC. Encoded protein: CASTRPTSLSYEQYF.

This chain joins TRBV27 and TRBJ2-5; D is tentatively TRBD1 or TRBD2 (5 bases each). Gene TRBJ2-7 matches the end of the DNA better, so the J call may be wrong. The germline gives CDR1 MNHEY, CDR2 SMNVEV (reference sequence). The CDR3 spans 14 residues. The CDR3 bases are TGTGCCAGCGGACGGCAGGGTGGGGGTGGCGAGCAGTACTTC. This sequence encodes CASGRQGGGGEQYF.

Written as DNA, the CDR3 is TGTGCCAGTAGTCCCCTAGCGGGAGTTAACGGTGAGCAGTTCTTC. Translation gives CASSPLAGVNGEQFF. V is TRBV19 and J is TRBJ2-1, with TRBD2 identical over 10 bases. The germline CDR1 and CDR2 sequences are LNHDA and SQIVND (reference sequence). The CDR3 length is 15 residues. With V trimmed by 5 bases and J by 9 bases, 10 bases remained unmatched.

This clone was detected once. The rearrangement uses TRBV28 and TRBJ2-2; a possible D gene is TRBD2 (5 bases). The CDR3 has 21 residues. Deletions cut 0 bases from V and 4 bases from J, with 27 bases between. From germline, CDR1 is MDHEN and CDR2 SYDVKM. CDR3 region: CASSLWFLPGTLSPGTGELFF. CDR3 coding DNA: TGTGCCAGCAGTTTATGGTTCCTCCCGGGAACCCTCTCGCCAGGCACCGGGGAGCTGTTTTTT. The entire variable domain, with the rest obtained from reference TRBV28 and TRBJ2-2, is as follows: DVKVTQSSRYLVKRTGEKVFLECVQDMDHENMFWYRQDPGLGLRLIYFSYDVKMKEKGDIPEGYSVSREKKERFSLILESASTNQTSMYLCASSLWFLPGTLSPGTGELFFGEGSRLTVL.

The rearrangement joins TRBV30 to TRBJ1-6; the D is unclear. Germline lookup yields CDR1 GTSNPN and CDR2 SVGIG (reference sequence). CDR3 length: 13 residues. V was trimmed by 1 base and J by 4 bases, leaving 5 bases between them. CDR3 residues: CAWSGGYNSPLHF. CDR3 DNA sequence: TGTGCCTGGAGTGGTGGGTATAATTCACCCCTCCACTTT.

V and J are TRBV6-5 and TRBJ1-5; unclear D gene. Germline V lookup: CDR1 MNHEY, CDR2 SVGAGI. This CDR3 region has 13 residues. Trimming stripped 6 bases from V and 7 bases from J, with 13 bases between. The CDR3, as DNA: TGTGCCAGCAGAGGTCTGTATGGACAGCCCCAGCATTTT. Its translation: CASRGLYGQPQHF.

This chain connects TRBV2 to TRBJ1-2, with 8 bases identical to TRBD1. Germline CDR1 SNHLY, CDR2 FYNNEI. The CDR3 is made up of 14 amino acids. Losses at the gene ends were 1 base for V and 4 bases for J; bases not matched to a gene: 2. The CDR3 DNA sequence: TGTGCCAGCAGTGAAGGACAGGGGATCTATGGCTACACCTTC. The encoded protein is CASSEGQGIYGYTF.

CDR3 sequence reads: CASSAPGTGGTDTQYF. The CDR3 DNA reads TGCGCCAGCAGCGCACCCGGGACAGGGGGCACAGATACGCAGTATTTT. V and J are TRBV5-1 and TRBJ2-3; 10 bases map to TRBD1. Per the germline V gene, CDR1 is SGHRS and CDR2 is YFSETQ. There are 16 residues in the CDR3. V lost 4 bases to trimming and J lost 1 base; unmatched junction nucleotides: 6.

The CDR3 DNA is TGTGCCAGCAGCACCTACGACTATTTCGGTGGCTACGAGCAGTACTTC. Its translation is CASSTYDYFGGYEQYF. The chain couples TRBV9 to TRBJ2-7; D perhaps matches TRBD2 (5 bases). Between the trimmed V and J ends, which lost 4 bases and 3 bases, there was a span of 20 bases. Germline lookup yields CDR1 SGDLS and CDR2 YYNGEE. This CDR3 comprises 16 residues.

V and J are TRBV5-4 and TRBJ2-1; 14 bases agree with TRBD2. This CDR3 has 15 amino acids. CDR1 SGHNT and CDR2 YYREEE come from the germline V gene (reference sequence). Losses at the gene ends were 4 bases for V and 10 bases for J; bases not matched to a gene: 7. The CDR3 sequence is CASSPGLAGEGEQFF. DNA of the CDR3: TGTGCCAGCAGCCCGGGACTAGCGGGAGAAGGGGAGCAGTTCTTC.

The chain links TRBV7-2 to TRBJ2-5, with 7 bases that match TRBD2. Germline V gene lookup returns CDR1 SGHTA and CDR2 FQGNSA. This CDR3 has 17 amino acids. With V trimmed by 5 bases and J by 4 bases, 16 bases remained unmatched. CDR3 region: CASSPRLGAGIGETQYF. Here the CDR3 DNA reads TGTGCCAGCAGCCCACGCCTTGGAGCGGGAATAGGAGAGACCCAGTACTTC.

This rearrangement joins TRBV28 to TRBJ2-7; 9 nucleotides match TRBD1. The germline CDR1 and CDR2 sequences are MDHEN and SYDVKM. There are 15 residues in the CDR3. V dropped 2 bases and J dropped 6; count of bases not matched to a gene: 8. The CDR3 DNA is TGTGCCAGCAGTTTACGAAAGACAGGGGGTGGCGAGCAGTACTTC. Its protein is CASSLRKTGGGEQYF.

The rearrangement links TRBV7-8 to TRBJ1-5; TRBD1 might be the D (6 bases). Trimming cost V 5 bases and J 0 bases, with 11 bases left between them. The V gene's germline CDR1 is SGHVS and CDR2 FQNEAQ. The CDR3 extends over 15 amino acids. CDR3 residues: CASSPDSLSNQPQHF. Written as DNA, the CDR3 is TGTGCCAGCAGCCCGGACAGTCTTAGCAATCAGCCCCAGCATTTT.

This rearrangement joins TRBV19 to TRBJ2-2; 10 bases align to TRBD2. Germline-derived CDR1 and CDR2 are LNHDA and SQIVND (reference sequence). The CDR3 length is 16 residues. The V gene end was trimmed by 7 bases and the J gene end by 2 bases; junction bases not matched to a gene: 7. CDR3 sequence (DNA): TGTGCCAGTAAGTTAGCGGGAGGCAGCAACACCGGGGAGCTGTTTTTT. The encoded protein is CASKLAGGSNTGELFF.

The V gene is TRBV5-1, the J gene TRBJ2-1; 10 bases agree with TRBD1. Germline V CDR1 and CDR2: SGHRS, YFSETQ. The CDR3 is 15 residues long. V dropped 4 bases and J dropped 2; count of bases not matched to a gene: 3. The CDR3 spells CASSPGQGPYNEQFF. As DNA, the CDR3 is TGCGCCAGCAGCCCGGGACAGGGGCCCTACAATGAGCAGTTCTTC.

This chain links TRBV28 with TRBJ2-7; D is tentatively TRBD1 or TRBD2 (5 bases each). Trimming took 8 bases from V and 5 from J, leaving 13 bases between them. There are 12 residues in the CDR3. The germline V gene encodes CDR1 MDHEN and CDR2 SYDVKM. CDR3 nucleotide sequence: TGTGCCAGCCGGGACCCCGTGGACGAGCAGTACTTC. Encoded protein: CASRDPVDEQYF.

CDR3 DNA sequence: TGCAGCGCCCGAGGTCAGGGTATCGGCTGGCAGCAGTACTTC. Translated, it gives CSARGQGIGWQQYF. The chain is built from TRBV29-1 and TRBJ2-7, with a weak D call TRBD1 (5 bases). The CDR3 is 14 amino acids. V lost 7 bases and J lost 8, with 24 bases in between. CDR1 is SQVTM and CDR2 is ANQGSEA in the germline V gene.

The genes are TRBV6-6 and TRBJ2-7, with 9 positions matching TRBD1. In germline, CDR1 is MNHNY, CDR2 SVGAGI (reference sequence). Trimming cost V 6 bases and J 6 bases; bases outside gene matches: 6. This CDR3 spans 13 amino acids. CDR3: CASRIQGAAEQYF. The CDR3 DNA reads TGTGCCAGCAGAATACAGGGGGCCGCCGAGCAGTACTTC.

The chain is built from TRBV5-6 and TRBJ2-7; no reliable D call. From germline, CDR1 is SGHDT and CDR2 YYEEEE. The ends were cut back, 1 base at V and 0 bases at J, with 8 bases in the middle. The CDR3 runs to 14 residues. CDR3 loop: CASSLFASSYEQYF. CDR3 nucleotide sequence: TGTGCCAGCAGCTTGTTCGCGAGCTCCTACGAGCAGTACTTC.

The genes are TRBV5-1 and TRBJ2-7, with 8 bases aligning to TRBD1. CDR1 and CDR2 from the germline V gene are SGHRS and YFSETQ. Unmatched junction bases numbered 7, after V lost 4 bases and J lost 1 base. There are 15 residues in the CDR3. The CDR3 is CASSSGQGYSYEQYF. Written as DNA, the CDR3 is TGCGCCAGCAGCAGCGGACAGGGATATTCCTACGAGCAGTACTTC. The variable domain in full, with the rest retrieved from reference TRBV5-1 and TRBJ2-7, is KAGVTQTPRYLIKTRGQQVTLSCSPISGHRSVSWYQQTPGQGLQFLFEYFSETQRNKGNFPGRFSGRQFSNSRSEMNVSTLELGDSALYLCASSSGQGYSYEQYFGPGTRLTVT.